This is a list of T cell receptor beta chains from one sample in a study of patients and donors after allogeneic stem cell transplantation. From the RT-PCR reads, TCRdb called clonotypes with MiXCR, one entry per CDR3 protein. The table lists fewer than 200,000 distinct CDR3 sequences, around 28% of them singletons, with around 3.3% in the top ten. The sequenced material came from blood, either unsorted or a sorted T cell fraction (not recorded which). These receptors came from a human donor who was either an allogeneic HSCT recipient or a stem cell or donor lymphocyte infusion donor (not recorded which). It is not recorded whose cells these are; they may come from a transplant donor. CDR3s include the opening cysteine and the closing phenylalanine or tryptophan. Fields, in order: D gene, clone size, J gene, V gene, CDR3 protein, CDR3 DNA. A D gene is named only where the DNA matches it firmly. Expanded clones are given a class, and other clones once, few, many or no size at all.

D: TRBD2; size: NA; J: TRBJ2-1; V: TRBV12-3/TRBV12-4; CDR3: CASRRALGLAGGEQFF; DNA: TGTGCCAGCAGGCGGGCTTTGGGACTAGCGGGTGGAGAGCAGTTCTTC
D: TRBD2; size: few; J: TRBJ2-5; V: TRBV12-3/TRBV12-4; CDR3: CASSPGLADFQETQYF; DNA: TGTGCCAGCAGTCCGGGACTAGCGGATTTCCAAGAGACCCAGTACTTC
D: TRBD1; size: few; J: TRBJ1-3; V: TRBV20-1; CDR3: CSARDRQGADTIYF; DNA: TGCAGTGCTAGAGATAGACAGGGAGCGGACACCATATATTTT
D: NA; size: NA; J: TRBJ1-5; V: TRBV12-3/TRBV12-4; CDR3: CASSFHLPGLPSNQPQHF; DNA: TGTGCCAGCAGTTTCCATTTACCGGGACTGCCTAGCAATCAGCCCCAGCATTTT
D: NA; size: NA; J: TRBJ2-5; V: TRBV2; CDR3: CASSIPEGGQETQYF; DNA: TGTGCCAGCAGTATCCCCGAGGGGGGGCAAGAGACCCAGTACTTC
D: NA; size: NA; J: TRBJ2-1; V: TRBV4-2; CDR3: CASSQNGRNEQFF; DNA: TGTGCCAGCAGCCAGAACGGGCGTAATGAGCAGTTCTTC
D: NA; size: NA; J: TRBJ1-2; V: TRBV29-1; CDR3: CSVEITANYGYTF; DNA: TGCAGCGTGGAAATTACTGCTAACTATGGCTACACCTTC
D: NA; size: NA; J: TRBJ2-5; V: TRBV24-1; CDR3: CATSDSTGGTQYF; DNA: TGTGCCACCAGTGATTCGACTGGGGGGACCCAGTACTTC
D: NA; size: few; J: TRBJ1-4; V: TRBV6-5; CDR3: CASSYSRGINEKLFF; DNA: TGTGCCAGCAGTTATTCGCGGGGAATTAATGAAAAACTGTTTTTT
D: TRBD1; size: NA; J: TRBJ2-1; V: TRBV6-5; CDR3: CASSYPGQGGNEQFF; DNA: TGTGCCAGCAGTTACCCCGGACAGGGAGGCAATGAGCAGTTCTTC
D: TRBD1; size: NA; J: TRBJ2-3; V: TRBV27; CDR3: CASSWTGGNTDTQYF; DNA: TGTGCCAGCAGTTGGACAGGGGGCAACACAGATACGCAGTATTTT
D: NA; size: few; J: TRBJ1-5; V: TRBV6-5; CDR3: CASSPRGFNQPQHF; DNA: TGTGCCAGCAGCCCCAGGGGTTTCAATCAGCCCCAGCATTTT
D: NA; size: NA; J: TRBJ1-1; V: TRBV5-1; CDR3: CASSWEMNTEAFF; DNA: TGCGCCAGCAGCTGGGAAATGAACACTGAAGCTTTCTTT
D: NA; size: many; J: TRBJ1-2; V: TRBV6-5; CDR3: CASSPREVYGYTF; DNA: TGTGCCAGCAGCCCCCGGGAGGTCTATGGCTACACCTTC
D: NA; size: NA; J: TRBJ2-7; V: TRBV10-3; CDR3: CAISESSGSYEQYF; DNA: TGTGCCATCAGTGAGTCTTCAGGTTCCTACGAGCAGTACTTC
D: NA; size: NA; J: TRBJ2-3; V: TRBV6-6; CDR3: CASSYRGTDTQYF; DNA: TGTGCCAGCAGTTACAGGGGCACAGATACGCAGTATTTT
D: NA; size: many; J: TRBJ1-1; V: TRBV12-3/TRBV12-4; CDR3: CASRAGTTSTEAFF; DNA: TGTGCCAGCAGAGCAGGGACTACATCAACTGAAGCTTTCTTT
D: TRBD2; size: NA; J: TRBJ2-7; V: TRBV20-1; CDR3: CSARGLELHSYEQYF; DNA: TGCAGTGCCAGAGGACTAGAGCTACATTCCTACGAGCAGTACTTC
D: NA; size: NA; J: TRBJ2-3; V: TRBV7-9; CDR3: CASSSGQSTDTQYF; DNA: TGTGCCAGCAGCTCCGGACAGAGCACAGATACGCAGTATTTT
D: TRBD1; size: few; J: TRBJ2-5; V: TRBV19; CDR3: CASSTGQQETQYF; DNA: TGTGCCAGTAGTACGGGACAGCAAGAGACCCAGTACTTC
D: NA; size: NA; J: TRBJ2-7; V: TRBV6-2/TRBV6-3; CDR3: CASRKDRGVVGEQYF; DNA: TGTGCCAGCAGGAAGGACCGAGGTGTCGTCGGGGAGCAGTACTTC
D: NA; size: few; J: TRBJ1-5; V: TRBV6-5; CDR3: CASSDTQEFQPQHF; DNA: TGTGCCAGCAGTGACACCCAAGAGTTCCAGCCCCAGCATTTT
D: NA; size: few; J: TRBJ1-5; V: TRBV5-1; CDR3: CASSREGYSNQPQHF; DNA: TGCGCCAGCAGTCGTGAGGGGTATAGCAATCAGCCCCAGCATTTT
D: NA; size: few; J: TRBJ2-6; V: TRBV6-5; CDR3: CASSSAESGANVLTF; DNA: TGTGCCAGCAGTAGCGCTGAATCTGGGGCCAACGTCCTGACTTTC
D: NA; size: NA; J: TRBJ1-2; V: TRBV9; CDR3: CASSVDNNYGYTF; DNA: TGTGCCAGCAGCGTAGACAACAACTATGGCTACACCTTC
D: NA; size: few; J: TRBJ2-4; V: TRBV7-9; CDR3: CASSLVVAKNIQYF; DNA: TGTGCCAGCAGCTTAGTGGTAGCCAAAAACATTCAGTACTTC
D: NA; size: few; J: TRBJ2-7; V: TRBV7-9; CDR3: CASSLGYSGNAYEQYF; DNA: TGTGCCAGCAGCTTAGGCTACAGCGGAAACGCCTACGAGCAGTACTTC
D: NA; size: few; J: TRBJ2-1; V: TRBV4-3; CDR3: CASSFVRDLFYNEQFF; DNA: TGCGCCAGCAGCTTCGTAAGAGACTTGTTCTACAATGAGCAGTTCTTC
D: NA; size: NA; J: TRBJ2-3; V: TRBV20-1; CDR3: CSARVFGGWADTQYF; DNA: TGCAGTGCTAGAGTGTTTGGGGGCTGGGCAGATACGCAGTATTTT
D: NA; size: NA; J: TRBJ2-7; V: TRBV24-1; CDR3: CAIGGGHSYEQYF; DNA: TGTGCCATAGGGGGGGGACACTCCTACGAGCAGTACTTC
D: TRBD1; size: few; J: TRBJ1-5; V: TRBV12-3/TRBV12-4; CDR3: CASSLGTGHQPQHF; DNA: TGTGCCAGCAGTTTGGGGACAGGCCATCAGCCCCAGCATTTT
D: NA; size: NA; J: TRBJ1-5; V: TRBV6-2/TRBV6-3; CDR3: CASSERGRNQPQHF; DNA: TGTGCCAGCAGTGAACGGGGACGCAATCAGCCCCAGCATTTT
D: NA; size: NA; J: TRBJ1-3; V: TRBV7-2; CDR3: CASSLRTAYSGNTIYF; DNA: TGTGCCAGCAGCCTTCGTACAGCCTACTCTGGAAACACCATATATTTT
D: TRBD1; size: NA; J: TRBJ1-6; V: TRBV20-1; CDR3: CSARDPRTGVGSPLHF; DNA: TGCAGTGCTAGAGATCCCCGGACAGGGGTAGGATCACCCCTCCACTTT
D: NA; size: NA; J: TRBJ2-3; V: TRBV6-2/TRBV6-3; CDR3: CASSYPRLRQYF; DNA: TGTGCCAGCAGTTACCCGAGGCTTAGGCAGTATTTT
D: TRBD2; size: once; J: TRBJ2-3; V: TRBV4-1; CDR3: CASSQLADIDTQYF; DNA: TGCGCCAGCAGCCAACTAGCGGACATAGATACGCAGTATTTT
D: NA; size: NA; J: TRBJ2-3; V: TRBV11-1; CDR3: CASSPREAGSDTQYF; DNA: TGTGCCAGCAGCCCGAGAGAGGCGGGATCAGATACGCAGTATTTT
D: NA; size: few; J: TRBJ2-3; V: TRBV24-1; CDR3: CATSDPGSTDTQYF; DNA: TGTGCCACCAGTGATCCGGGAAGCACAGATACGCAGTATTTT
D: NA; size: few; J: TRBJ2-7; V: TRBV15; CDR3: CATSRFRASNYEQYF; DNA: TGTGCCACCAGCAGGTTCAGGGCCTCGAACTACGAGCAGTACTTC
D: NA; size: few; J: TRBJ1-1; V: TRBV28; CDR3: CASSVGRLFEAFF; DNA: TGTGCCAGCAGTGTGGGACGGCTATTTGAAGCTTTCTTT
D: NA; size: many; J: TRBJ1-2; V: TRBV5-5; CDR3: CASSLIGGYTF; DNA: TGTGCCAGCAGCTTGATCGGGGGCTACACCTTC
D: NA; size: NA; J: TRBJ1-5; V: TRBV7-2; CDR3: CASSLAVVGGQPQHF; DNA: TGTGCCAGCAGCTTAGCGGTAGTCGGGGGTCAGCCCCAGCATTTT
D: TRBD2; size: NA; J: TRBJ2-1; V: TRBV24-1; CDR3: CATSEASGSSYNEQFF; DNA: TGTGCCACCAGTGAGGCTAGCGGGAGTTCCTACAATGAGCAGTTCTTC
D: TRBD1; size: few; J: TRBJ1-2; V: TRBV28; CDR3: CASSRDSDFGYTF; DNA: TGTGCCAGCAGTCGGGACAGTGATTTCGGCTACACCTTC
D: TRBD2; size: few; J: TRBJ2-5; V: TRBV5-1; CDR3: CASSLLPPSGRLQETQYF; DNA: TGCGCCAGCAGCTTGCTCCCCCCTAGCGGGAGGCTCCAAGAGACCCAGTACTTC
D: NA; size: NA; J: TRBJ1-3; V: TRBV30; CDR3: CAWVGTSGNTIYF; DNA: TGTGCCTGGGTCGGGACGTCTGGAAACACCATATATTTT
D: NA; size: NA; J: TRBJ2-2; V: TRBV5-1; CDR3: CASSLDLDTGELFF; DNA: TGCGCCAGCAGCTTGGACCTTGACACCGGGGAGCTGTTTTTT
D: NA; size: NA; J: TRBJ2-3; V: TRBV2; CDR3: CASSEARQSLTDTQYF; DNA: TGTGCCAGCAGTGAAGCGCGACAGTCCCTCACAGATACGCAGTATTTT
D: NA; size: NA; J: TRBJ2-3; V: TRBV7-9; CDR3: CASSLEADTQYF; DNA: TGTGCCAGCAGCTTAGAAGCAGATACGCAGTATTTT
D: TRBD2; size: NA; J: TRBJ2-1; V: TRBV29-1; CDR3: CSVEGLAGGRNEQFF; DNA: TGCAGCGTCGAGGGCCTAGCGGGAGGTAGGAATGAGCAGTTCTTC
D: NA; size: NA; J: TRBJ1-3; V: TRBV7-2; CDR3: CASSLGQPAIGNTIYF; DNA: TGTGCCAGCAGCTTAGGGCAGCCCGCGATCGGAAACACCATATATTTT
D: NA; size: NA; J: TRBJ2-1; V: TRBV9; CDR3: CASSVARNEQFF; DNA: TGTGCCAGCAGCGTAGCTCGTAATGAGCAGTTCTTC
D: NA; size: many; J: TRBJ2-5; V: TRBV15; CDR3: CATRWSVQETQYF; DNA: TGTGCCACCCGGTGGAGCGTCCAAGAGACCCAGTACTTC
D: TRBD1; size: NA; J: TRBJ2-1; V: TRBV12-3/TRBV12-4; CDR3: CASHIGRQGINEQFF; DNA: TGTGCCAGCCACATAGGGAGACAGGGGATCAATGAGCAGTTCTTC
D: TRBD1; size: NA; J: TRBJ2-5; V: TRBV7-2; CDR3: CASSQKVRDRAETQYF; DNA: TGTGCCAGCAGCCAAAAGGTCCGGGACAGGGCGGAGACCCAGTACTTC